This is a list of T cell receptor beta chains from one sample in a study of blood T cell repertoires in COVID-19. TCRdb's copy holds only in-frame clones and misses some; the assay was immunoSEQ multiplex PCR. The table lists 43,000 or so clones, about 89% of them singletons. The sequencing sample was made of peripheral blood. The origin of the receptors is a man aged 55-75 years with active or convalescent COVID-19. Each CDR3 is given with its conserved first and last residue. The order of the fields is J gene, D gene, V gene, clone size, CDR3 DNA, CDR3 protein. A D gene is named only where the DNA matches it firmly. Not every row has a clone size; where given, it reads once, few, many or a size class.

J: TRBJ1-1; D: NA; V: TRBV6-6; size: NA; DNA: TGTGCCAGCAGCCTCAGGGGCACTGAAGCTTTCTTT; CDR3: CASSLRGTEAFF
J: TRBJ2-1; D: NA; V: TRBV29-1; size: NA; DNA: TGCAGCTCAAAACCGCAGGGTCCCCATTCCTACAATGAGCAGTTCTTC; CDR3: CSSKPQGPHSYNEQFF
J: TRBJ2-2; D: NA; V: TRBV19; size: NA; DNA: TGTGCCAGTAGTGTAGAGTCGACCGGGGAGCTGTTTTTT; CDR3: CASSVESTGELFF
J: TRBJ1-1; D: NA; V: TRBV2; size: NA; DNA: TGTGCCAGCGGTCTCAGGGACACTGAAGCTTTCTTT; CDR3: CASGLRDTEAFF
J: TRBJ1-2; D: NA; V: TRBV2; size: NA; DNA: TGTGCCAGCAGTGAAGCGGTGACAGCAAAGGGTTATGGCTACACCTTC; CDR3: CASSEAVTAKGYGYTF
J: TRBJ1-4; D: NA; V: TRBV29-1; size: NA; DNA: TGCAGCGCACGCCCCGGGGGGGGACTCAATGAAAAACTGTTTTTT; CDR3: CSARPGGGLNEKLFF
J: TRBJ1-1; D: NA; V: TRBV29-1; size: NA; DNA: TGCAGCGTGCAGGCGGGGTGGGGTATGAACACTGAAGCTTTCTTT; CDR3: CSVQAGWGMNTEAFF
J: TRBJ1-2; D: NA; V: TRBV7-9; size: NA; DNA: TGTGCCAGCAGCTTCGAAGGGGGTGGCTACACCTTC; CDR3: CASSFEGGGYTF
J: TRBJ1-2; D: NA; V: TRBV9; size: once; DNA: TGTGCCAGCAGCGTAGGAGGGAGCGGCTATGGCTACACCTTC; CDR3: CASSVGGSGYGYTF
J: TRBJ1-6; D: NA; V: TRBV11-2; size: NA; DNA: TGTGCCAGCAGCTACGGGGGGCTACGTTCACCCCTCCACTTT; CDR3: CASSYGGLRSPLHF
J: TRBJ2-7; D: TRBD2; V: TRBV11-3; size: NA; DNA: TGTGCCAGCAGCCCCCGGAGCGGGGGGATAGCCTACGAGCAGTACTTC; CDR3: CASSPRSGGIAYEQYF
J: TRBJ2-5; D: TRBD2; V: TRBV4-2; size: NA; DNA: TGTGCCAGCAGCACCGGGACTAGCGCCCAAGAGACCCAGTACTTC; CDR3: CASSTGTSAQETQYF
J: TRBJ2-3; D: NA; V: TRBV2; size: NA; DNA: TGTGCCACCGTGAGAGGGTCGGGGACAGATACGCAGTATTTT; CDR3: CATVRGSGTDTQYF
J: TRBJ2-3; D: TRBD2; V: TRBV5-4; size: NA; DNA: TGTGCCAGCAGCTCTAACAGACTAGCGGTGTCAGATACGCAGTATTTT; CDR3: CASSSNRLAVSDTQYF
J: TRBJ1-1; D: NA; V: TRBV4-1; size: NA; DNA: TGCGCCAGCAGCCAAGCCCCGACAGCGAACACTGAAGCTTTCTTT; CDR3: CASSQAPTANTEAFF
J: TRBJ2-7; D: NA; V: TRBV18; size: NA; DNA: TGTGCCAGCTCACCGGGAGGAGGGGAGCAGTACTTC; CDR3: CASSPGGGEQYF
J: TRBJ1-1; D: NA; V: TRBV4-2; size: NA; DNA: TGTGCCAGCAGCCGGTCCGGGAGCCGCACTGAAGCTTTCTTT; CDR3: CASSRSGSRTEAFF
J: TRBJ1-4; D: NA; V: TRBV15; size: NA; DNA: TGTGCCACCAGCAGAGACGCCGGGACTTTTTGGAATGAAAAACTGTTTTTT; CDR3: CATSRDAGTFWNEKLFF
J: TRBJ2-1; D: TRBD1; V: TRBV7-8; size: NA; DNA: TGTGCCAGCAGCATGGACAGGGGTACCCTATACAATGAGCAGTTCTTC; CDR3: CASSMDRGTLYNEQFF
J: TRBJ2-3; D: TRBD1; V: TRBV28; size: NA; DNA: TGTGCCAGCAACCGGGACAGAGGCACAGATACGCAGTATTTT; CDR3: CASNRDRGTDTQYF
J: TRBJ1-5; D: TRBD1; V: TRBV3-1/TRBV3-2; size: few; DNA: TGTGCCAGCAGCCAAGAGGGACAGGGCGGTAGCAATCAGCCCCAGCATTTT; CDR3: CASSQEGQGGSNQPQHF
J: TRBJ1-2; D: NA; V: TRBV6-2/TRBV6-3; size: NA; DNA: TGTGCCAGCAGTTACTCGTCCAGGCAGCCTAACTATGGCTACACCTTC; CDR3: CASSYSSRQPNYGYTF
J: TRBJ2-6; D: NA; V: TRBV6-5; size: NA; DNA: TGTGCCAGCAGTTACGAGGGGGCTGGGGCCAACGTCCTGACTTTC; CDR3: CASSYEGAGANVLTF
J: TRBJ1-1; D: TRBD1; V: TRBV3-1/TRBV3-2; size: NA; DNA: TGTGCCAGCAGCCAAGTGGGACAGCTCACTGAAGCTTTCTTT; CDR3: CASSQVGQLTEAFF
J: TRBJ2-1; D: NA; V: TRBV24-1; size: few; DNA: TGTGCCACCAGTGATGCCGGCCGGGGGGCAGGAAGGTACAATGAGCAGTTCTTC; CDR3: CATSDAGRGAGRYNEQFF
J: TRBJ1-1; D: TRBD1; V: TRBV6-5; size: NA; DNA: TGTGCCAGCAAGGGGGCCGGGGCTGAAGCTTTCTTT; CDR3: CASKGAGAEAFF
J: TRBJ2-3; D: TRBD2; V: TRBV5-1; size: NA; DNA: TGCGCCAGCAGCCATGGGCGGGGGATAAGCACAGATACGCAGTATTTT; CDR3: CASSHGRGISTDTQYF
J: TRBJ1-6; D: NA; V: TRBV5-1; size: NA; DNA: TGCGCCACCCGCCCGAGCCCAAATTCACCCCTCCACTTT; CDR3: CATRPSPNSPLHF
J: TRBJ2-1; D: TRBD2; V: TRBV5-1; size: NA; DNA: TGCGCCAGCAGCGGCGCGGGACTAGCGGGGGGGCCCGAGCAGTTCTTC; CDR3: CASSGAGLAGGPEQFF
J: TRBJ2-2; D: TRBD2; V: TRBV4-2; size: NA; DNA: TGTGCCAGCAGCCAAGTTCTAGCGGTGAACACCGGGGAGCTGTTTTTT; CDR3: CASSQVLAVNTGELFF
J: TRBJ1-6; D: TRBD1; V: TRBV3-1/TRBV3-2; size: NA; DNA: TGTGCCAGCAGCCCGGACAGGGCTAATTCACCCCTCCACTTT; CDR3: CASSPDRANSPLHF
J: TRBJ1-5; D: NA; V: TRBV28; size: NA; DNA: TGTGCCAGCAGTTTGCGGGGGTGGCAGCCCCAGCATTTT; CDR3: CASSLRGWQPQHF
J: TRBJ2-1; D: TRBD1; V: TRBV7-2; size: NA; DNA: TGTGCCAGCAGCTTAGAAGGGACAGGGGTTAGTGAGCAGTTCTTC; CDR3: CASSLEGTGVSEQFF
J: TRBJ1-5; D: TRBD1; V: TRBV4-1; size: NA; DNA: TGCGCCAGCAGCCTAGGGGGACAGGCGAGCAATCAGCCCCAGCATTTT; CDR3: CASSLGGQASNQPQHF
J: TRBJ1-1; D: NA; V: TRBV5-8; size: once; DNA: TGTGCCAGCAGCGGCGGGTTCATGAACACTGAAGCTTTCTTT; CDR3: CASSGGFMNTEAFF
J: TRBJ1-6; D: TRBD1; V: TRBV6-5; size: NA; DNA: TGTGCCAGCACCATCCTGATACAGGGGAATTCACCCCTCCACTTT; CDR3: CASTILIQGNSPLHF
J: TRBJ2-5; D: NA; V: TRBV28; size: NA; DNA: TGTGCCAGCACCCAGGCCCGGGACTTAGAGACCCAGTACTTC; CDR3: CASTQARDLETQYF
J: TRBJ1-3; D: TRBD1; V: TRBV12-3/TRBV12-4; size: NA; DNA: TGTGCCAGCAGTTTGGACAGGGCGGACACCATATATTTT; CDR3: CASSLDRADTIYF
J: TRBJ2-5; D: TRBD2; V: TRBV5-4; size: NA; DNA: TGTGCCAGCAGCTTGCGGGGGGGCCGAGAGACCCAGTACTTC; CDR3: CASSLRGGRETQYF
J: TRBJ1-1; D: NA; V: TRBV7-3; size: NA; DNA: TGTGCCAGCAGCTTAAGACCTGGGTCGGGAGCTTTCTTT; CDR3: CASSLRPGSGAFF
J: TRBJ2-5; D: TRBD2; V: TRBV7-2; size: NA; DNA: TGTGCCAGCAGCCTGGAACTAGCGGTAAAGACCCAGTACTTC; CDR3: CASSLELAVKTQYF
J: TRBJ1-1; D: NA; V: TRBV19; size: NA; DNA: TGTGCCAGTAGTATAGCGGGAGAGAACACTGAAGCTTTCTTT; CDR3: CASSIAGENTEAFF
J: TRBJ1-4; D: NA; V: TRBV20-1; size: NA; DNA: TGCAGTGCTAGTTTGCAGGGTCGTGAAAAACTGTTTTTT; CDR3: CSASLQGREKLFF
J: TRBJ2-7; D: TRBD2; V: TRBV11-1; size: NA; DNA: TGTGCCAGCAGCCGTGGGAGGGACGGGTCCTACGAGCAGTACTTC; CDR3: CASSRGRDGSYEQYF
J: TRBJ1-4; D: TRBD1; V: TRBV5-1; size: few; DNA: TGCGCCAGCAGCTTCGGACAGGTTGCAACTAATGAAAAACTGTTTTTT; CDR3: CASSFGQVATNEKLFF
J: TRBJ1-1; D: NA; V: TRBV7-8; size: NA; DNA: TGTGCCAGCAGCTTAGGACAGAACACTGAAGCTTTCTTT; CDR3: CASSLGQNTEAFF
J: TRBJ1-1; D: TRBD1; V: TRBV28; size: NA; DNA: TGTGCCAGCAGTGGCCCGGGACAGGGAAACACTGAAGCTTTCTTT; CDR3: CASSGPGQGNTEAFF
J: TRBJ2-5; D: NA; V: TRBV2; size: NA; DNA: TGTGCCAGCAGTGAGTTAAGTAGAGAGACCCAGTACTTC; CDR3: CASSELSRETQYF
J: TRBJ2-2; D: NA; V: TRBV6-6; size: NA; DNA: TGTGCCAGCAGTTACGGTACTCTAAACACCGGGGAGCTGTTTTTT; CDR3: CASSYGTLNTGELFF
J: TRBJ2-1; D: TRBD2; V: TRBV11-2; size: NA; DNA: TGTGCCAGCAGCTTAGCGGGGGGGTTTCTCAATGAGCAGTTCTTC; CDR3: CASSLAGGFLNEQFF